The clone carrying this T cell receptor beta chain was counted ten times or more. The antigen is undetermined. The data stem from a study of post-analysis software for immune sequencing data. Findings and limits, study-wide: TRBV5-6, TRBV5-1 and TRBV20-1 belonged to a set of roughly 5 TRBV segments that were more frequent in patients than controls. There was significantly lower normalized Chao1 diversity in multiple sclerosis patients than in controls.

Unique molecular identifiers were built into the TCR beta cDNA libraries. TCRdb fed the PCR reads into MiXCR, producing one record per CDR3 protein. This sample yields about 820,000 distinct CDR3 sequences, of which 53% are seen a single time; roughly 4.4% belongs to the top ten. The J segment lost 9 bases and the V segment lost 4 bases, leaving 5 bases of the junction unmatched. The CDR3 covers 13 residues. The germline CDR1 and CDR2 sequences are SGDLS and YYNGEE. Sequencing was done on a sample of blood. The TCR sequence derives from a girl aged 5 to 17 with multiple sclerosis. The genes are TRBV9 and TRBJ2-1, with 9 bases aligning to TRBD2. This CDR3 is CASSFAGGGEQFF. In DNA, the CDR3 is TGTGCCAGCAGCTTTGCGGGAGGGGGTGAGCAGTTCTTC.